This T cell receptor (beta chain) originates from a study of blood T cell repertoires in COVID-19. Across the whole study: Sources were T cells, B-cell-depleted T cells, or PBMCs; the material itself was cDNA or gDNA.

Germline assignment: CDR1 KGHSH and CDR2 LQKENI. The CDR3 spans 16 residues. V lost 6 bases to trimming and J lost 0 bases, with 15 bases between them. Authors' analysis steps: By means of reference gene primer amplification, nucleated cell counts were estimated. Only in-frame clones appear in the TCRdb table, and some are missing; sequencing was by immunoSEQ multiplex PCR. Clone size and V and J calls were adopted from that table, with D and trimming inferred from the DNA. This repertoire shows around 130,000 clones, around 78% found once; its top ten account for 9.5% to 14%. Material for sequencing was peripheral blood. This TCR came from a human donor in a cohort sampled during active COVID-19. The rearrangement joins TRBV18 to TRBJ1-3; unclear D gene. For the CDR3, the DNA is TGTGCCAGCTCCACTAACGCGGGCGGCTCTGGAAACACCATATATTTT. Its protein product is CASSTNAGGSGNTIYF.